This note documents a single T cell receptor (beta chain) sequence. The antigen this receptor binds is unknown. There are no base qualities to consult, and no much larger clone falls within one base. Looking up the germline V gene yields CDR1 SGDLS and CDR2 YYNGEE. The V end loses 4 bases and the J end loses 7 bases, and a stretch of 21 bases separates them. Including cysteine and phenylalanine, the CDR3 has 16 amino acids. Solely the CDR3 DNA is kept, with 48 bases framed from the first base. Receptor libraries were prepared by the immunoSEQ multiplex PCR assay. A mixture of 60 forward primers for TCR Vbeta segments and 13 reverse primers for TCR Jbeta segments was used in the multiplex PCR. The CDR3 region of rearranged TCR beta genes was amplified from genomic DNA by a multiplex PCR assay. The amplified TCR beta libraries were sequenced on the Illumina HiSeq System as 87-base-pair reads. Per the authors' processing: Across the 500 to 700 repertoires, a later analysis counted 80 million or so unique TCR beta chains, roughly 11 million of which were shared by at least two donors. Raw reads were error-corrected and collapsed into unique sequences with a nearest-neighbor algorithm that merged closely related sequences to remove PCR and sequencing errors. V, D and J gene segments were assigned by aligning CDR3 sequences to IMGT reference sequences. For a sequence to be retained, a match of at least six nucleotides was required to both a V gene segment and a J gene segment. A rearrangement was called productive if the CDR3 had no stop codons and remained in frame with V and J, and every other rearrangement was called non-productive. Following IMGT convention, CDR3 was defined as the stretch from the second conserved V-encoded cysteine up to the conserved J-encoded phenylalanine. The earlier analysis of 500 to 600 of the donors excluded sequences that lacked an unambiguous match to a single V gene segment. In an earlier analysis of 587 of the donors, V segments were called functional above 56.7% productive rearrangements and were called segregating when the between-donor standard deviation exceeded 5%. A statistical classification framework was built to diagnose cytomegalovirus status from the catalog of TCR beta chain sequences. A later analysis assigned V and J genes by comparing TCR nucleotide sequences with IMGT/GENE-DB human TR gene sequences. A later analysis assigned CDR3 sequences and most-parsimonious VDJ recombination scenarios with the TCRdist pipeline. In a later analysis, each TCR beta chain was defined by its CDR3 amino acid sequence together with its V-gene family, and reads without a unique V-gene family were excluded. A later analysis removed 500 to 600 highly shared, low-generation-probability nucleotide sequences to deal with suspected cross-contamination and a sequencing artifact. In a later analysis, a clonal expansion index for each public chain was calculated from normalized within-repertoire ranks of inferred template counts. Generation probabilities in a later analysis came from a VDJ recombination model fitted to out-of-frame rearrangements, and those results were checked against IGoR. In a later analysis, TCR-TCR, TCR-HLA and TCR-CMV co-occurrence was scored with hypergeometric tests, and a repertoire-size bias correction was applied to TCR pairs. A later analysis estimated false discovery rates by permuting HLA or CMV assignments 20 times. In a later analysis, co-occurring TCRs were grouped using DBSCAN, with TCRdist sequence similarity added in when clustering inside HLA-allele-positive subsets. Repertoires with fewer than 30,000 or more than 120,000 public chains were left out of co-occurrence clustering, as were a handful of repertoires with anomalous nucleotide sharing. Entries here come from immuneACCESS through TCRdb and include only in-frame sequences with V and J called. Some clones fail to appear in such tables; in the studies checked, an unresolved V gene covers under half of the shortfall, and the cause of the remainder is unknown. That table supplies the V and J calls and clone size; D and trimming were determined from the DNA. The sample profile shows 130,000 or so clones; about 74% of them were found once. The leading ten clones occupy around 6.6% of the sample.

In total, approximately 690 healthy bone marrow donors made up the cohort. At the time of sampling, every cohort member was nominally healthy, though immune exposures that went unrecorded were likely present. The donor tested CMV seropositive, placing the donor among the 289 seropositive members of the cohort. Each donor provided a peripheral blood sample, and peripheral blood mononuclear cells were used for TCR beta sequencing. The Qiagen DNeasy Blood Extraction Kit was used to extract genomic DNA from the blood cell samples. The sample comes from a study of cytomegalovirus exposure and HLA in healthy donors (dated 2017 in TCRdb). About the study as a whole: An earlier analysis of approximately 640 of the donors reported about 290 Gb of sequence data and approximately 110 million unique TCR beta sequences from approximately 180 million T cells. Roughly 300 gigabases of sequencing data and 70 million to 95 million unique TCR sequences made up an early release that covered around 640 HLA-typed donors. Among the roughly 370 genotyped donors, approximately 76% belonged to the genetic ancestry cluster associated with self-reported Caucasian donors. The aim of the study was to test whether cataloging public T cell receptors could identify signatures of past pathogen exposure. The study used immunosequencing to profile the T cell repertoires of several hundred subjects and linked those repertoires to cytomegalovirus serostatus. In addition to the first cohort of 500 to 850 subjects, a separate validation cohort of 130 or so different subjects was used. The study combined high-throughput TCR immunosequencing, statistical association of individual TCRs with disease status, and machine learning to predict cytomegalovirus infection status. A later analysis re-analyzed previously published TCR beta repertoires from 660 or so donors and added high-resolution HLA genotyping to study TCR occurrence patterns. In the later analysis, no new phenotypic data were used to find candidate immune exposures; instead, reliance was placed on TCR beta sequences and their occurrence across donors. To decide whether each TCR beta V gene segment behaved as functional or pseudogenic, an earlier analysis of fewer than 750 of the donors relied on high-throughput TCR beta sequencing. Donor age, sex, ethnicity and CMV serostatus were collected together with the repertoire data. In a later genetic analysis, genome-wide SNP genotypes for about three fifths of the roughly 670 donors were used, and that subset was treated as a discovery cohort. All discovery cohort repertoires had been generated using a single sequencing platform. Both class I and class II loci were covered by HLA typing, at four-digit resolution. Typing coverage varied by locus: roughly 629-640 donors for A, B, C, DRB1 and DQB1; about 520 for DQA1; about 570 for DPA1; roughly 470 for DPB1. Four or five DR-DQ haplotypes were handled as single units for association and clustering because linkage in the cohort was strong. Among about 360 genotyped donors of the cohort, an average of about 240,000 unique TCR beta nucleotide sequences were sequenced per donor, about a sixth of them non-productive.

Beyond this particular receptor, the publication reports: Three of the identified cytomegalovirus-associated TCR beta chains were confirmed in vitro to be specific for cytomegalovirus antigens. Correlated functional status among segregating V segments might be attributable to linkage disequilibrium, but an unknown experimental factor could not be ruled out. Because HLA typing was missing for some donors at each locus, association tests included only the typed subset. An earlier analysis of some 590 of the donors showed that most TCR beta V segments appeared in productive rearrangements either about 87% or about 30% of the time, which broadly matched IMGT annotations. The cohort was sequenced for TCR beta chains only, and without alpha or paired-chain data the features that could be detected were limited. Presence/absence analyses assumed roughly uniform sequencing depth across donors, an assumption that may not hold. A further reported finding was that TCR beta sequences accurately predicted the HLA-A and HLA-B alleles for most subjects in the first cohort. Most TCR sequences were observed very rarely across donors, whereas some public TCRs were present in many individuals. A total of 150 or so TCR beta chains were listed by the study as associated with cytomegalovirus. When HLA alleles, especially DR and DQ, strongly co-occurred, TCR associations were difficult to assign to individual alleles. A later analysis found that most CMV-associated TCR beta chains appeared HLA-restricted, with HLA associations seemingly driven largely by CMV exposure. Several of the top co-occurrence clusters appeared to be linked to parvovirus B19, influenza, CMV and Epstein-Barr virus, according to a later analysis. The earlier analysis of a few hundred of the donors excluded seventeen rarely observed V segments, including chromosome 9 orphons, because counts were too low. It was suggested by the authors that the approach could potentially be generalized to other disease states and immunological phenotypes. In a later analysis, the rate of TCR association differed among HLA loci, with DRB1 alleles having the most associated TCRs and HLA-C alleles having the fewest. The classifier was reported to diagnose cytomegalovirus status with high specificity and sensitivity in both the original cohort and the validation cohort. At a false discovery rate of 0.05, a later analysis linked about 17,000 TCR beta sequences to specific HLA alleles. The sequencing pipeline was judged likely to have produced a cluster of highly shared sequence variants as a technical artifact. In a later genetic analysis, fewer N-insertions in productive TCRs were reported among donors in an Asian-associated ancestry cluster than the roughly 700-donor mean. V-gene and J-gene trimming of TCR beta chains was associated with a missense DCLRE1C variant in a later genetic analysis, and the association was replicated in an independent cohort. Some IMGT-functional V segments, including TRBV6-2 and TRBV6-3, could not be distinguished by the 87-base-pair reads and were therefore excluded. In a later analysis, HLA-associated TCR beta chains showed more clonal expansion and lower generation probabilities than non-associated chains that were equally common. CMV serostatus was the only immune exposure information available for the cohort.

Sequenced material: PBMCs. This receptor was obtained from a middle-aged man in good health and CMV-seropositive. Here the chain combines TRBV9 and TRBJ2-1, with a weak D call of TRBD2 (6 bases match). For the CDR3, the sequence is CASSPDPRGRGNEQFF. The nucleotides are TGTGCCAGCAGCCCAGATCCCCGGGGCCGGGGGAATGAGCAGTTCTTC.